These 9 T cell receptor beta chains were sequenced from one sample in a study of CD8+ T cells in alopecia areata (dated by TCRdb to 2016 to 2018). The time point label of this sample denotes: baseline before oral tofacitinib. Receptor amplification or capture employed the immunoSEQ multiplex PCR assay. RNA was extracted from all samples and reverse transcribed into cDNA, which served as template for TCR sequencing. TCRdb provides this immuneACCESS table in a form limited to in-frame rearrangements. Some clones are lacking; in checked studies, under half of them reflect an unresolved V gene, and why the rest are absent is not known. In this sample the table shows about 200,000 clones, around 62% of which occur a single time. Roughly 0.47% of the sample lies in the top ten. The sample here was CD4+ T cells sorted from blood, taken at week 0. Every receptor here comes from a human donor with alopecia areata.

The gene calls are TRBV10-3 and TRBJ1-1; 10 nucleotides match TRBD1. CDR3 length: 13 residues. V lost 11 bases and J lost 1; bases outside the gene matches: 4. The germline V gene has CDR1 ENHRY and CDR2 SYGVKD. The CDR3 bases are TGTGCCGTCCGGGACAGGGGGAACACTGAAGCTTTCTTT. Translation gives CAVRDRGNTEAFF.

This clone came up many times. The chain is built from TRBV18 and TRBJ2-1; D unresolved. CDR1 and CDR2 (germline): KGHSH, LQKENI. This CDR3 has 12 amino acids. The germline V and J ends were trimmed by 3 bases and 8 bases, with 8 bases remaining between them. Here the CDR3 DNA reads TGTGCCAGCTCACCCGATTCCGATGAGCAGTTCTTC. It is translated as CASSPDSDEQFF.

This clone was seen more than once but under ten times. Distinct nucleotide sequences in the sample also encode this CDR3. The genes are TRBV2 and TRBJ1-6; 7 positions match TRBD1. The CDR3 is made up of 14 amino acids. The junction had 5 bases not matched to a gene; V was cut back by 5 bases and J by 7 bases. From germline, CDR1 is SNHLY and CDR2 FYNNEI. CDR3 DNA sequence: TGTGCCAGCAGTTCCGGGACAGTAAATTCACCCCTCCACTTT. Protein sequence: CASSSGTVNSPLHF.

V is TRBV28 and J is TRBJ1-1; no clear D. Looked up from germline, CDR1 is MDHEN and CDR2 is SYDVKM. Trimming cost V 2 bases and J 0 bases, with 7 bases left between them. This CDR3 is 14 amino acids long. This CDR3 reads CASSLVSVNTEAFF. The CDR3 nucleotides are TGTGCCAGCAGTTTAGTATCTGTGAACACTGAAGCTTTCTTT.

This chain connects TRBV30 to TRBJ2-1; D is undetermined. Trimming shortened V by 1 base and J by 6 bases, and 10 bases separated the two germline ends. Germline V gene data show CDR1 as GTSNPN and CDR2 as SVGIG (reference sequence). This CDR3 spans 13 amino acids. The chain's CDR3 is CAWSAQASNEQFF. The CDR3 DNA follows: TGTGCCTGGAGTGCCCAAGCGTCCAATGAGCAGTTCTTC.

This clone was detected a few times. The chain carries TRBV28 and TRBJ2-5; 8 nucleotides match TRBD2. Germline-derived CDR1 and CDR2 are MDHEN and SYDVKM. Unmatched junction bases numbered 5, after V lost 2 bases and J lost 9 bases. The CDR3 contains 13 residues. The CDR3 DNA reads as TGTGCCAGCAGTTTAGGGGCGCGGGGGGCCCAGTACTTC. Amino acid sequence: CASSLGARGAQYF. Full variable domain (remainder filled in from reference TRBV28 and TRBJ2-5): DVKVTQSSRYLVKRTGEKVFLECVQDMDHENMFWYRQDPGLGLRLIYFSYDVKMKEKGDIPEGYSVSREKKERFSLILESASTNQTSMYLCASSLGARGAQYFGPGTRLLVL.

This rearrangement joins TRBV7-9 to TRBJ1-2, with 8 bases aligning to TRBD1. V lost 1 base, J lost 2 bases, and 0 bases stayed unmatched. The length of the CDR3 is 14 residues. Germline V gene lookup returns CDR1 SEHNR and CDR2 FQNEAQ (reference sequence). The CDR3, as DNA: TGTGCCAGCAGCTTAGGGACAGGGAACTATGGCTACACCTTC. Translation: CASSLGTGNYGYTF.

The rearrangement joins TRBV4-2 to TRBJ2-1, with TRBD2 identical over 8 bases. The CDR3 runs to 16 residues. Trimming took 5 bases from V and 0 from J; bases not matched to a gene: 6. Germline CDR1 and CDR2: LGHNA and YNFKEQ. CDR3: CASSAIGGGSYNEQFF. The CDR3 region has the DNA TGTGCCAGCAGCGCTATCGGGGGGGGCTCCTACAATGAGCAGTTCTTC.

A single count supports this clone. This chain joins TRBV5-4 and TRBJ2-5; no clear D gene. This CDR3 is 17 amino acids long. Germline V lookup: CDR1 SGHNT, CDR2 YYREEE (reference sequence). With 4 bases removed from V and 1 base from J, the gap between germline ends came to 20 bases. Written as DNA, the CDR3 is TGTGCCAGCAGCCAGGCCAAGGGATCTAGAAGCCAAGAGACCCAGTACTTC. As protein: CASSQAKGSRSQETQYF. Using reference TRBV5-4 and TRBJ2-5 for the parts outside the CDR3, the full variable domain is ETGVTQSPTHLIKTRGQQVTLRCSSQSGHNTVSWYQQALGQGPQFIFQYYREEENGRGNFPPRFSGLQFPNYSSELNVNALELDDSALYLCASSQAKGSRSQETQYFGPGTRLLVL.